Reported below is one T cell receptor beta chain. The antigen remains unidentified. This sample was taken from a study of shared clonotypes between healthy human individuals. On the study more broadly: In total, the donors were a couple of women and a few men aged 18 to 49. Study-wide findings and caveats: Non-shared clonotypes showed lower generation probabilities than clonotypes common to all four donors. Among donors, the sharing of clonotypes was expected to be influenced by sequencing depth.

The data were produced by immunoSEQ multiplex PCR, yet TCRdb's version contains in-frame clones alone and is incomplete. Of a few hundred thousand clones in the sample, around 86% are singletons; the top ten hold around 15%. This CDR3 is built from 13 residues. The germline V and J ends were trimmed by 5 bases and 5 bases, with 11 bases remaining between them. Germline CDR1 reads SGHAT; CDR2 reads FQNNGV. The chain uses TRBV11-2 and TRBJ2-3; D may be TRBD2 (6 bases). The TCR sequence derives from a man aged 18 to 30 in good health. The specimen sequenced was memory CD8+ T cells sorted from blood. The subset here: CD45RO+ cells pooled with CCR7-negative TemRA cells. In DNA form, the CDR3 reads TGTGCCAGCAGCCCGGGGGTCGGAGATACGCAGTATTTT. Translating gives CASSPGVGDTQYF.